The 12 T cell receptor beta chains below come from one sample, sequenced in a study of spatial heterogeneity in lung cancer. General study findings and limits: Tumors with more nonsynonymous mutations had more expanded intratumoral alpha and beta TCRs.

These receptors lack a known antigen. This sample's time point: sample taken at primary tumor resection. TCRdb independently ran MiXCR on the 5' RACE reads; one entry per CDR3 protein. The sample has about 100,000 distinct CDR3 sequences, roughly 4.5% seen once; the top ten hold around 20%. Material: lung tumor tissue, obtained at surgery. The receptors were sampled from a male donor with early-stage non-small cell lung cancer.

The sample holds many counts of this clonotype. J is TRBJ1-5 and V is TRBV21-1; TRBD1 is the table's D call, not checked against the DNA. TRBV21-1 is classified as a pseudogene. There are 16 residues in the CDR3. The CDR3 here is CASSKTHRGEGQPQHF. DNA for the CDR3: TGTGCCAGCAGCAAGACCCACAGAGGGGAAGGTCAGCCCCAGCATTTT.

This clonotype was counted at least ten times. This chain joins TRBV6-5 and TRBJ2-6, with D uncertain. V lost 6 bases and J lost 0, with 3 bases in between. Germline CDR1 is MNHEY and CDR2 is SVGAGI. This CDR3 contains 13 residues. CDR3: CASRHSGANVLTF. CDR3 in DNA: TGTGCCAGCAGGCACTCTGGGGCCAACGTCCTGACTTTC.

This clonotype was seen many times. The chain carries TRBV29-1 and TRBJ2-7, with 9 bases that match TRBD2. Unmatched junction bases numbered 7, after V lost 6 bases and J lost 4 bases. The CDR3 sequence is 13 residues long. CDR1 SQVTM and CDR2 ANQGSEA come from the germline V gene. The CDR3 DNA is TGCAGCGTGGTCCTAGCGGGACGGTACGAGCAGTACTTC. This codes for CSVVLAGRYEQYF.

This clonotype appeared a few times. J is TRBJ1-2 and V is TRBV28; D ambiguous. Trimming cost V 2 bases and J 0 bases, with 10 bases left between them. Per germline, CDR1 MDHEN and CDR2 SYDVKM. The CDR3 is 15 residues long. The chain's CDR3 is CASSLRRATNYGYTF. The CDR3 bases are TGTGCCAGCAGTTTAAGGAGGGCTACTAACTATGGCTACACCTTC.

Many counts were recorded for this clonotype. This chain joins TRBV20-1 and TRBJ2-3; 9 nucleotides match TRBD2. The V gene end was trimmed by 6 bases and the J gene end by 4 bases; junction bases not matched to a gene: 5. The CDR3 is made up of 13 amino acids. CDR1 DFQATT and CDR2 SNEGSKA come from the germline V gene (reference sequence). The CDR3 is CSAFSGSSDTQYF. The CDR3 DNA reads as TGCAGTGCCTTTAGCGGGAGCTCAGATACGCAGTATTTT.

In the case of this clonotype: A clone one base away is much larger, so this may be a read error. The J gene is TRBJ2-1, the V gene TRBV9, with D possibly being TRBD2 (5 bases). V was clipped by 0 bases and J by 6 bases, with 13 bases between them. Germline V gene sequence: CDR1 SGDLS, CDR2 YYNGEE. The CDR3 contains 15 residues. The CDR3 here is CASSVAGVTGNEQFF. CDR3 nucleotide sequence: TGTGCCAGCAGCGTAGCCGGGGTCACCGGCAATGAGCAGTTCTTC.

This clonotype has a count of ten or more. This chain joins TRBV11-2 and TRBJ2-1; D is possibly TRBD1 or TRBD2 (7 bases each). The CDR3 runs to 15 residues. V gave up 5 bases and J gave up 15 bases, with 26 bases separating them. The germline V gene encodes CDR1 SGHAT and CDR2 FQNNGV. The CDR3 coding sequence is TGTGCCAGCAGCCTGGAATCAGCGGGACAGCCCCACCCGTTCTTC. Encoded protein: CASSLESAGQPHPFF.

Ten or more counts support this clonotype. The chain uses TRBV9 and TRBJ1-2; D might be TRBD1 (5 bases). Looked up from germline, CDR1 is SGDLS and CDR2 is YYNGEE. Trimming shortened V by 0 bases and J by 1 base, and 10 bases separated the two germline ends. CDR3 length equals 15 residues. The CDR3 region has the DNA TGTGCCAGCAGCGTAGGTGTGGGGGATAACTATGGCTACACCTTC. Translated: CASSVGVGDNYGYTF.

This clonotype was seen ten or more times. The CDR3 DNA reads as TGTGCCAGCAGAAGCCCTACCGCAGGGCGGGATCTATACGAGCAGTACTTC. Translating it yields CASRSPTAGRDLYEQYF. This chain connects TRBV6-1 to TRBJ2-7; the D gene is possibly TRBD2 (6 bases). Germline CDR1 is MNHNS and CDR2 is SASEGT. Trimming cost V 6 bases and J 4 bases, with 25 bases left between them. CDR3 size: 17 residues.

This clonotype has ten or more counts. CDR3 nucleotide sequence: TGCGCCAGCAGCCAAAGTCCAGCGGGACCGTGGGAGCAGTACTTC. Translation gives CASSQSPAGPWEQYF. This sequence joins TRBV4-1 and TRBJ2-7; 7 bases are a match to TRBD2. V lost 2 bases, J lost 7 bases, and 11 bases stayed unmatched. This CDR3 is built from 15 residues. Germline values: CDR1 MGHRA, CDR2 YSYEKL.

The chain carries TRBV4-2 and TRBJ2-5; TRBD1 matches 9 bases. Germline V gene lookup returns CDR1 LGHNA and CDR2 YNFKEQ. The CDR3 spans 17 residues. The ends lost 3 bases at V and 3 bases at J; junction bases unmatched: 11. CDR3 in amino acids: CASSHRAKTGGEETQYF. The CDR3 nucleotides read TGTGCCAGCAGCCACAGGGCAAAAACAGGGGGCGAAGAGACCCAGTACTTC.

This clonotype came up many times. The V and J genes are TRBV5-1 and TRBJ2-3, with TRBD2 matching 7 bases. With V trimmed by 4 bases and J by 6 bases, 11 bases remained unmatched. The CDR3 loop spans 15 amino acids. Germline-derived CDR1 and CDR2 are SGHRS and YFSETQ. CDR3 in amino acids: CASSPTVGRADTQYF. The CDR3 DNA reads as TGCGCCAGCAGCCCCACCGTTGGGAGGGCCGATACGCAGTATTTT.